Detailed here is one TCR beta chain. Its antigen remains unidentified. The V gene lost 6 bases and the J gene lost 1 base, with 12 bases spanning the gap. The CDR3 loop spans 14 amino acids. TCRdb reprocessed the reads via MiXCR and lists one record per CDR3 protein. Of roughly 350,000 distinct CDR3 sequences in the sample, approximately 35% are singletons; the top ten hold less than 15%. These data come from a study of T cell repertoires in cytomegalovirus infection. Across the whole study: Selection of CMV epitopes for the study included recently identified HLA-C-restricted and well-studied HLA-B-restricted ones.

The rearrangement joins TRBV12-3 or TRBV12-4 to TRBJ2-5, with a possible D match to TRBD1 (5 bases). The sample consisted of cultured PBMCs, taken from culture after CMV antigen stimulation. The receptor comes from a human donor in good health (CMV status not recorded). Some clones in this sample may be carry-over from other donors' samples. CDR3 sequence (DNA): TGTGCCAGCAGACCGACAGTTTCCCAAGAGACCCAGTACTTC. The encoded protein is CASRPTVSQETQYF.